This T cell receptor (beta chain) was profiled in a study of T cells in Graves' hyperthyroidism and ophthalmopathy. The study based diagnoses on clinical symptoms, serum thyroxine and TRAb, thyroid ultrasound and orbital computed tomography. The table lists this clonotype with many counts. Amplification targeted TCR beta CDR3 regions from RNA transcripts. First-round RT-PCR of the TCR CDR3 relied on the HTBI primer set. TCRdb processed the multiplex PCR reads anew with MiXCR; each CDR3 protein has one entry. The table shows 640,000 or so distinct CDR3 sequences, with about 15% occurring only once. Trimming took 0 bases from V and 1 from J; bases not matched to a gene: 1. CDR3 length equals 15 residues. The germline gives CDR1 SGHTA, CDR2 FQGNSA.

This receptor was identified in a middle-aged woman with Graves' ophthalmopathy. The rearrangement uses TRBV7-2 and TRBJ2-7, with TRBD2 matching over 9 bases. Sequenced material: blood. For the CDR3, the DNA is TGTGCCAGCAGCTTAGCGAGCGGGGGGTCCTACGAGCAGTACTTC. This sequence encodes CASSLASGGSYEQYF.